This is a list of T cell receptor beta chains from one sample in a study of control samples from healthy donors and cancer patients. This table comes from immunoSEQ multiplex PCR, and its TCRdb copy is limited to in-frame clones, with some not included. Among under 110,000 clones listed, 75% to 90% were seen once. Sequences were obtained from blood. The receptors shown here come from a man in his thirties or forties in good health. CDR3s include the opening cysteine and the closing phenylalanine or tryptophan. The D gene is left open where the match is weak. Not all rows give a size; the values are once, few, many and, for expanded clones, a class.

d_call	clone_size	j_call	v_call	cdr3_aa	cdr3_nt
TRBD2	.	TRBJ2-1	TRBV19	CASSMTTSGFYNEQFF	TGTGCCAGTAGTATGACCACTAGCGGGTTCTACAATGAGCAGTTCTTC
TRBD2	.	TRBJ2-3	TRBV7-9	CASSLDLAGRTDTQYF	TGTGCCAGCAGCTTAGACCTAGCGGGACGGACAGATACGCAGTATTTT
.	.	TRBJ1-2	TRBV3-1/TRBV3-2	CASSQGSPSGVAGYTF	TGTGCCAGCAGCCAAGGGTCCCCCAGCGGGGTCGCCGGCTACACCTTC
.	.	TRBJ1-3	TRBV19	CASKDSGNTIYF	TGTGCCAGTAAGGATTCTGGAAACACCATATATTTT
TRBD2	.	TRBJ2-5	TRBV29-1	CSVAIGGGETQYF	TGCAGCGTTGCGATCGGGGGGGGAGAGACCCAGTACTTC
.	.	TRBJ2-1	TRBV21-1	CASSKGAGILDNEQFF	TGTGCCAGCAGCAAAGGGGCGGGGATTCTTGACAATGAGCAGTTCTTC
.	.	TRBJ1-1	TRBV7-9	CASSGLGTEAFF	TGTGCCAGCAGCGGCCTGGGCACTGAAGCTTTCTTT
.	.	TRBJ1-1	TRBV28	CASSPQWGTEAFF	TGTGCCAGCAGTCCCCAGTGGGGCACTGAAGCTTTCTTT
.	.	TRBJ2-1	TRBV6-5	CASSYSGRGTYNEQFF	TGTGCCAGCAGTTACTCAGGGCGCGGGACCTACAATGAGCAGTTCTTC
.	.	TRBJ1-1	TRBV19	CASTPRGNTEAFF	TGTGCCAGTACCCCGAGGGGAAACACTGAAGCTTTCTTT
.	few	TRBJ1-4	TRBV14	CASSQDQGRNEKLFF	TGTGCCAGCAGCCAGGACCAGGGACGGAATGAAAAACTGTTTTTT
TRBD2	.	TRBJ2-5	TRBV4-2	CASSHSPTSGRGETQYF	TGTGCCAGCAGCCACTCCCCGACTAGCGGGAGGGGGGAGACCCAGTACTTC
.	.	TRBJ2-2	TRBV9	CASSTFYSNTGELFF	TGTGCCAGCAGTACCTTTTATTCGAACACCGGGGAGCTGTTTTTT
.	once	TRBJ2-6	TRBV30	CAWSSQLGSGANVLTF	TGTGCCTGGAGTTCTCAGTTGGGTTCTGGGGCCAACGTCCTGACTTTC
TRBD1	.	TRBJ2-7	TRBV5-4	CASSRWTGASYEQYF	TGTGCCAGCAGCCGTTGGACAGGAGCCTCCTACGAGCAGTACTTC
.	.	TRBJ2-2	TRBV7-9	CASSSPKGTSTGELFF	TGTGCCAGCAGCTCCCCAAAAGGGACGTCCACCGGGGAGCTGTTTTTT
TRBD2	.	TRBJ2-1	TRBV7-7	CASSLMGLANEQFF	TGTGCCAGCAGCTTGATGGGACTAGCTAATGAGCAGTTCTTC
TRBD2	.	TRBJ2-3	TRBV5-1	CASSLGSGWRSDTQYF	TGCGCCAGCAGCTTGGGTAGCGGGTGGAGGTCAGATACGCAGTATTTT
TRBD1	.	TRBJ1-5	TRBV2	CASREQGAGQPQHF	TGTGCCAGCAGGGAACAGGGGGCAGGTCAGCCCCAGCATTTT
.	.	TRBJ1-1	TRBV7-8	CASKLSHLNTEAFF	TGTGCCAGCAAACTGAGCCACCTGAACACTGAAGCTTTCTTT
.	.	TRBJ1-6	TRBV19	CASSIGGRLPSPPLHF	TGTGCCAGTAGTATCGGGGGTAGACTCCCCTCTCCTCCCCTCCACTTT
.	.	TRBJ2-5	TRBV5-1	CASSFGQGSRETQYF	TGCGCCAGCAGCTTCGGGCAGGGGAGCAGAGAGACCCAGTACTTC
.	.	TRBJ2-1	TRBV10-2	CASSDMTGWDNEQFF	TGCGCCAGCAGTGATATGACTGGATGGGACAATGAGCAGTTCTTC
.	.	TRBJ2-2	TRBV9	CASSPRGAANTGELFF	TGTGCCAGCAGCCCACGGGGAGCCGCGAACACCGGGGAGCTGTTTTTT
.	.	TRBJ1-2	TRBV5-4	CASSLAWGGSNYGYTF	TGTGCCAGCAGCCTAGCGTGGGGGGGATCTAACTATGGCTACACCTTC
.	.	TRBJ1-5	TRBV27	CASSYTGSDQPQHF	TGTGCCAGCAGCTACACGGGGAGTGATCAGCCCCAGCATTTT
.	.	TRBJ2-3	TRBV7-9	CASSLDGGGTSDTQYF	TGTGCCAGCAGCTTAGATGGGGGAGGAACGTCAGATACGCAGTATTTT
.	.	TRBJ2-3	TRBV11-2	CASSLDRGSTDTQYF	TGTGCCAGCAGCTTAGATCGGGGTAGCACAGATACGCAGTATTTT
TRBD1	.	TRBJ2-3	TRBV4-1	CASSQVGTGGMITDTQYF	TGCGCCAGCAGCCAAGTTGGGACAGGGGGAATGATAACAGATACGCAGTATTTT
.	.	TRBJ1-1	TRBV6-6	CASSLLKDTEAFF	TGTGCCAGCAGTTTACTAAAGGACACTGAAGCTTTCTTT
.	once	TRBJ1-1	TRBV7-9	CASSLSLVGLAGNTEAFF	TGTGCCAGCAGCTTAAGTTTGGTTGGGTTGGCGGGGAACACTGAAGCTTTCTTT
.	.	TRBJ1-1	TRBV4-2	CASSHVERNTEAFF	TGTGCCAGCAGCCACGTGGAGAGGAACACTGAAGCTTTCTTT
.	.	TRBJ1-1	TRBV7-2	CASSLVSEGGTEAFF	TGTGCCAGCAGCTTAGTGTCCGAAGGGGGCACTGAAGCTTTCTTT
.	once	TRBJ2-5	TRBV30	CAWSRSTFSGQETQYF	TGTGCCTGGAGTCGTAGCACGTTCAGCGGACAAGAGACCCAGTACTTC
.	.	TRBJ2-1	TRBV10-1	CASSRRGAVGEQFF	TGCGCCAGCAGTCGACGGGGGGCGGTGGGTGAGCAGTTCTTC
.	once	TRBJ1-4	TRBV5-1	CASSKADHEKLFF	TGCGCCAGCAGTAAGGCAGACCATGAAAAACTGTTTTTT
.	.	TRBJ1-2	TRBV15	CATSTRVNENGYTF	TGTGCCACCAGCACGCGGGTCAACGAGAATGGCTACACCTTC
TRBD1	.	TRBJ1-3	TRBV28	CASSRSGTGVGGNTIYF	TGTGCCAGCAGTCGCTCCGGGACAGGGGTGGGCGGAAACACCATATATTTT
TRBD2	once	TRBJ2-3	TRBV30	CAWSVPMGGRADTQYF	TGTGCCTGGAGTGTACCGATGGGGGGGAGGGCAGATACGCAGTATTTT
.	.	TRBJ2-1	TRBV6-1	CASSEAPGGPSYNEQFF	TGTGCCAGCAGTGAAGCGCCCGGAGGGCCCTCCTACAATGAGCAGTTCTTC
.	.	TRBJ2-1	TRBV5-6	CASSLIPRSLVHNEQFF	TGTGCCAGCAGCTTGATTCCGCGGTCTCTAGTCCACAATGAGCAGTTCTTC
.	.	TRBJ2-5	TRBV5-4	CASSLESEETQYF	TGTGCCAGCAGCTTGGAATCCGAAGAGACCCAGTACTTC
.	.	TRBJ1-2	TRBV5-6	CASSGSGDYGYTF	TGTGCCAGCAGTGGCTCTGGGGACTATGGCTACACCTTC
TRBD1	.	TRBJ1-5	TRBV28	CASRPGTGSLQPQHF	TGTGCCAGCAGGCCCGGGACAGGGTCATTACAGCCCCAGCATTTT
.	once	TRBJ1-3	TRBV30	CAWSVRGVPGNTIYF	TGTGCCTGGAGTGTTCGCGGGGTCCCTGGAAACACCATATATTTT
.	.	TRBJ2-1	TRBV23-1	CASSQSDCFGEQFF	TGCGCCAGCAGTCAGTCAGACTGTTTCGGTGAGCAGTTCTTC
.	.	TRBJ2-5	TRBV6-2/TRBV6-3	CASSYAETQYF	TGTGCCAGCAGTTACGCCGAGACCCAGTACTTC
TRBD1	once	TRBJ1-5	TRBV6-1	CASSEYRGNQPQHF	TGTGCCAGCAGTGAATACAGGGGGAATCAGCCCCAGCATTTT
.	.	TRBJ1-6	TRBV5-1	CASSFRESSYNSPLHF	TGCGCCAGCAGCTTCAGGGAATCCTCCTATAATTCACCCCTCCACTTT
.	.	TRBJ1-5	TRBV7-3	CASSLRLRGGQNNQPQHF	TGTGCCAGCAGCTTAAGGTTAAGGGGCGGACAGAACAATCAGCCCCAGCATTTT
TRBD1	.	TRBJ1-1	TRBV28	CASTPGDRGTEAFF	TGTGCCAGCACCCCTGGGGACAGGGGTACTGAAGCTTTCTTT
.	few	TRBJ1-3	TRBV5-5	CASSLEGGSYGNTIYF	TGTGCCAGCAGCTTGGAGGGGGGTTCTTATGGAAACACCATATATTTT
TRBD2	.	TRBJ2-1	TRBV7-8	CASSLLTGLASIEQFF	TGTGCCAGCAGCTTATTAACGGGACTAGCGTCGATAGAGCAGTTCTTC
.	.	TRBJ1-6	TRBV5-6	CASSRPRQHYNSPLHF	TGTGCCAGCAGCCGACCTCGACAGCACTATAATTCACCCCTCCACTTT
.	.	TRBJ1-2	TRBV5-6	CASNKNGGEDYGYTF	TGTGCCAGCAACAAAAACGGGGGTGAGGACTATGGCTACACCTTC
.	.	TRBJ2-1	TRBV18	CASSVGVYNEQFF	TGTGCCAGCTCAGTAGGGGTCTACAATGAGCAGTTCTTC
.	.	TRBJ1-1	TRBV29-1	CSVVGGQNTEAFF	TGCAGCGTTGTCGGGGGACAAAACACTGAAGCTTTCTTT
.	.	TRBJ2-5	TRBV7-9	CASSFRSGETQYF	TGTGCCAGCAGCTTCCGGTCAGGGGAGACCCAGTACTTC
TRBD1	.	TRBJ2-5	TRBV7-3	CASSLAGTAQETQYF	TGTGCCAGCAGCCTCGCCGGGACAGCACAAGAGACCCAGTACTTC
.	.	TRBJ2-5	TRBV4-3	CASSQDRGRLETQYF	TGCGCCAGCAGCCAAGATCGGGGGAGGTTAGAGACCCAGTACTTC